Listed below are T cell receptor beta chains from one sample, sequenced in a study of shared clonotypes between healthy human individuals. Data came from immunoSEQ multiplex PCR; TCRdb stores just in-frame clones and leaves some out. The table lists 2 million to 2.5 million clones, more than 85% of them singletons, with about 0.39% in the top ten. The sample taken for sequencing was naive CD4+ T cells from PBMCs. The receptors stem from a man aged 18 to 30 in good health. Some clones in this sample may be carry-over from other donors' samples. The CDR3 runs from the conserved cysteine through the conserved F or W. The D gene is left open where the match is weak. Rows may omit the clone size; those that give it use once, few, many or a size class.

J,length,size,D,V,CDR3,DNA
TRBJ2-3,14,-,-,TRBV5-4,CASSLVLAMDTQYF,TGTGCCAGCAGCTTGGTCTTAGCGATGGATACGCAGTATTTT
TRBJ2-5,15,-,-,TRBV12-5,CASGPGRSTTETQYF,TGTGCTAGTGGTCCCGGACGGAGTACCACAGAGACCCAGTACTTC
TRBJ2-3,15,few,-,TRBV5-6,CASSLGLGNPDTQYF,TGTGCCAGCAGCTTGGGACTAGGTAATCCAGATACGCAGTATTTT
TRBJ2-6,16,once,-,TRBV6-1,CASSAQGAGGANVLTF,TGTGCCAGCAGTGCACAGGGCGCCGGGGGGGCCAACGTCCTGACTTTC
TRBJ2-3,12,-,-,TRBV28,CASSFRFLPQYF,TGTGCCAGCAGTTTCAGGTTTCTCCCGCAGTATTTT
TRBJ2-1,17,-,TRBD2,TRBV5-1,CASSHGLAGSSYNEQFF,TGCGCCAGCAGCCACGGACTAGCTGGAAGCTCCTACAATGAGCAGTTCTTC
TRBJ2-5,14,-,TRBD1,TRBV19,CATRGQGSKETQYF,TGTGCCACCAGGGGACAGGGTTCAAAAGAGACCCAGTACTTC
TRBJ2-7,14,-,-,TRBV27,CASSLKGGLLGQYF,TGTGCCAGCAGTCTTAAGGGCGGGCTGTTGGGGCAGTACTTC
TRBJ1-4,16,-,-,TRBV30,CAWNTGRGRPNEKLFF,TGTGCCTGGAATACTGGGAGGGGCAGGCCTAATGAAAAACTGTTTTTT
TRBJ1-5,13,-,TRBD1,TRBV30,CAWSAIGGQPQHF,TGTGCCTGGAGTGCCATAGGGGGCCAGCCCCAGCATTTT
TRBJ2-6,21,-,TRBD1,TRBV9,CASSVAPILGTGGSGANVLTF,TGTGCCAGCAGCGTAGCTCCTATCCTCGGGACAGGGGGGAGTGGGGCCAACGTCCTGACTTTC
TRBJ2-5,13,-,-,TRBV6-5,CASSYEASRTQYF,TGTGCCAGCAGTTACGAAGCTAGTAGGACCCAGTACTTC
TRBJ2-2,16,-,TRBD1,TRBV11-3,CASSIETGVNTGELFF,TGTGCCAGCAGCATAGAAACAGGGGTGAACACCGGGGAGCTGTTTTTT
TRBJ2-2,13,-,-,TRBV25-1,CASTEDTTGELFF,TGTGCCAGCACCGAGGATACTACCGGGGAGCTGTTTTTT
TRBJ2-5,14,-,-,TRBV7-3,CASSLTGSGETQYF,TGTGCCAGCAGCTTAACTGGGTCGGGGGAGACCCAGTACTTC
TRBJ2-7,14,-,TRBD1,TRBV11-2,CASSSTQGKGEQYF,TGTGCCAGCAGCTCGACACAGGGGAAGGGGGAGCAGTACTTC
TRBJ2-5,15,-,TRBD1,TRBV11-2,CASSPGQGLRETQYF,TGTGCCAGCAGCCCCGGACAGGGTCTAAGGGAGACCCAGTACTTC
TRBJ1-1,15,-,-,TRBV9,CASSVEAHEGTEAFF,TGTGCCAGCAGCGTAGAGGCACATGAAGGCACTGAAGCTTTCTTT
TRBJ2-3,14,-,TRBD2,TRBV5-4,CASSLAGGADTQYF,TGTGCCAGCAGCTTGGCCGGGGGGGCGGATACGCAGTATTTT
TRBJ2-7,16,-,-,TRBV4-3,CASSQDLWSRPYEQYF,TGCGCCAGCAGCCAAGATCTTTGGAGCAGGCCCTACGAGCAGTACTTC
TRBJ1-5,14,-,-,TRBV6-1,CASTTTSANQPQHF,TGTGCCAGCACTACGACATCGGCGAATCAGCCCCAGCATTTT
TRBJ1-2,19,-,-,TRBV28,CASSLSFGGAKRVGYGYTF,TGTGCCAGCAGTTTATCGTTCGGGGGCGCTAAGAGGGTTGGCTATGGCTACACCTTC
TRBJ2-2,16,-,-,TRBV2,CASRSRASGGTGELFF,TGTGCCAGCAGAAGTCGGGCCTCAGGCGGCACCGGGGAGCTGTTTTTT
TRBJ2-3,13,-,TRBD2,TRBV6-1,CASRGPSGDTQYF,TGTGCCAGCAGGGGTCCTAGCGGGGATACGCAGTATTTT
TRBJ2-3,16,-,TRBD1,TRBV5-1,CASSLDGTGRGDTQYF,TGCGCCAGCAGCTTGGACGGGACAGGGAGAGGAGATACGCAGTATTTT
TRBJ2-3,11,-,TRBD2,TRBV20-1,CSGGSGNTQYF,TGCAGTGGGGGTAGCGGGAATACGCAGTATTTT
TRBJ1-1,15,few,TRBD1,TRBV28,CASSARQGGNTEAFF,TGTGCCAGCAGCGCCAGACAGGGAGGGAACACTGAAGCTTTCTTT
TRBJ2-5,14,-,-,TRBV6-6,CASSYEDHRQTQYF,TGTGCCAGCAGTTACGAAGATCACAGACAGACCCAGTACTTC
TRBJ2-7,16,-,-,TRBV19,CASSIVAPPAPYEQYF,TGTGCCAGTAGTATAGTGGCGCCCCCTGCGCCCTACGAGCAGTACTTC
TRBJ2-7,14,-,-,TRBV18,CASSPTQTGYEQYF,TGTGCCAGCTCACCCACGCAAACTGGGTACGAGCAGTACTTC
TRBJ2-2,18,-,-,TRBV7-8,CASSSAGGNKGYTGELFF,TGTGCCAGCAGCTCCGCCGGGGGAAATAAGGGCTACACCGGGGAGCTGTTTTTT
TRBJ2-7,14,-,-,TRBV9,CASSPLVGPYEQYF,TGTGCCAGCAGCCCCCTGGTAGGTCCCTACGAGCAGTACTTC
TRBJ2-3,21,-,TRBD2,TRBV28,CASSSSSFTSGRLTSTDTQYF,TGTGCCAGCAGTTCCTCCTCGTTTACTAGCGGGAGGCTTACTAGCACAGATACGCAGTATTTT
TRBJ1-4,15,-,TRBD1,TRBV6-5,CASSSTTGGDEKLFF,TGTGCCAGCAGTTCCACGACAGGGGGAGATGAAAAACTGTTTTTT
TRBJ2-1,16,once,TRBD2,TRBV28,CASSSPGTSGYNEQFF,TGTGCCAGCAGTTCTCCCGGGACTAGCGGCTACAATGAGCAGTTCTTC
TRBJ2-1,15,-,-,TRBV2,CASSPDFGMDNEQFF,TGTGCCAGCTCCCCCGATTTCGGGATGGACAATGAGCAGTTCTTC
TRBJ1-5,15,-,TRBD1,TRBV18,CASSLGTGGHQPQHF,TGTGCCAGCTCCCTTGGGACAGGGGGACATCAGCCCCAGCATTTT
TRBJ2-7,16,-,TRBD2,TRBV7-2,CASSYGAGGFSYEQYF,TGTGCCAGCAGTTATGGGGCGGGAGGGTTCTCCTACGAGCAGTACTTC
TRBJ1-5,15,-,TRBD1,TRBV5-8,CASNPGQTSNQPQHF,TGTGCCAGCAACCCGGGACAGACTAGCAATCAGCCCCAGCATTTT
TRBJ2-7,15,-,TRBD1,TRBV9,CASSGEDRGYYEQYF,TGTGCCAGCAGCGGAGAGGACAGGGGATACTACGAGCAGTACTTC
TRBJ2-7,15,-,-,TRBV27,CASSPLRLASYEQYF,TGTGCCAGCAGCCCGCTGCGGCTAGCCTCCTACGAGCAGTACTTC
TRBJ2-7,15,-,-,TRBV5-8,CASSLGLIPYYEQYF,TGTGCCAGCAGCTTGGGCCTTATTCCTTACTACGAGCAGTACTTC
TRBJ1-2,15,-,-,TRBV6-1,CASSERKRGVYGYTF,TGTGCCAGCAGTGAAAGGAAGCGAGGGGTCTATGGCTACACCTTC
TRBJ2-7,15,-,TRBD2,TRBV4-2,CASSQALAGRGEQYF,TGTGCCAGCAGCCAAGCACTAGCGGGGCGGGGCGAGCAGTACTTC
TRBJ1-1,14,-,TRBD1,TRBV28,CASIAGGMNTEAFF,TGTGCCAGCATCGCAGGGGGAATGAACACTGAAGCTTTCTTT
TRBJ2-7,11,-,-,TRBV5-1,CASSSLNEQYF,TGCGCCAGCAGCTCCCTCAACGAGCAGTACTTC
TRBJ2-2,17,-,-,TRBV7-3,CASSSPGQGGNTGELFF,TGTGCCAGCAGCTCCCCAGGGCAGGGGGGAAACACCGGGGAGCTGTTTTTT
TRBJ2-7,13,-,-,TRBV6-5,CASSYSSGDEQYF,TGTGCCAGCAGTTACTCCTCCGGGGACGAGCAGTACTTC
TRBJ2-4,17,-,-,TRBV4-1,CASSSPTRGSGQNIQYF,TGCGCCAGCAGCTCGCCCACTAGGGGCTCTGGCCAAAACATTCAGTACTTC
TRBJ2-2,20,-,TRBD2,TRBV4-3,CASSRGRTSGSSRRTGELFF,TGCGCCAGCAGCCGAGGGAGGACTAGCGGGAGCTCACGGAGGACCGGGGAGCTGTTTTTT
TRBJ2-5,14,-,-,TRBV5-5,CASSLVSAQETQYF,TGTGCCAGCAGCTTGGTGTCGGCCCAAGAGACCCAGTACTTC
TRBJ2-3,15,-,TRBD2,TRBV5-1,CASSAGTSRADTQYF,TGCGCCAGCAGCGCCGGGACTAGCAGAGCAGATACGCAGTATTTT
TRBJ2-5,12,once,-,TRBV6-1,CASSAIRETQYF,TGTGCCAGCAGTGCTATCCGGGAGACCCAGTACTTC